This TCR beta chain was sequenced during a study of cytomegalovirus exposure and HLA in healthy donors. The study's findings and limits: Researchers counted about 150 TCR beta chains as cytomegalovirus-associated. Earlier findings revealed that most TCR beta V segments proved productive either about 90% or about 30% of the time. In a later analysis, across HLA loci, associated TCR counts were highest for DRB1, lowest for HLA-C. On later analysis, the bulk of CMV-associated TCR beta chains appeared to be HLA-restricted.

This CDR3 has 16 residues. Germline CDR1 PRHDT, CDR2 FYEKMQ (reference sequence). Trimming removed 3 bases from V and 0 bases from J; junction bases left unmatched: 4. As concerns this clone: The target antigen is unknown.

Use of 60 Vbeta and 13 Jbeta primers characterized the PCR. Here immunoSEQ multiplex PCR was the method, and the copy in TCRdb shows in-frame clones only, minus some. The repertoire consists of about 100,000 clones, with approximately 73% occurring once and the leading ten covering over 3.5%. Sequences were obtained from PBMCs. This chain uses TRBV13 with TRBJ2-1, with 8 bases identical to TRBD2. This clonotype was obtained from a woman between 45 and 60 years old in good health and CMV-seropositive. CDR3 amino acids: CASSFSAGGSYNEQFF. The DNA of the CDR3 is TGTGCCAGCAGCTTTTCTGCGGGAGGCTCCTACAATGAGCAGTTCTTC.